The present entry profiles one T cell receptor (beta chain) with its context. This sample is drawn from a study of blood T cell repertoires in COVID-19. Study-level background: T cells, B-cell-depleted T cells, or PBMCs provided the cDNA or gDNA that served as material.

J gave up 4 bases and V 5 bases, and 4 bases lay outside the gene matches. Germline V CDR1 and CDR2: MNHEY, SVGAGI. The CDR3 has 13 amino acids. Participants spanned ages about 18 to 90 years and resided in 20 to 30 US areas. The study recruited exposed participants who had met a COVID-19 case within 2 weeks before entry. Produced via immunoSEQ multiplex PCR; TCRdb's table is partial and in-frame only. This sample has some 240,000 clones, with approximately 89% found just once. Sequencing was carried out using PBMCs or T cells enriched from blood (not recorded which). The chain joins TRBV6-5 to TRBJ1-2; TRBD1 matches at 7 bases. The source of this sequence is a woman aged 40 to 50 who had been exposed to COVID-19. The CDR3 bases are TGTGCCAGCAGTCTTGACAGGGTCTATGGCTACACCTTC. Amino acids: CASSLDRVYGYTF.